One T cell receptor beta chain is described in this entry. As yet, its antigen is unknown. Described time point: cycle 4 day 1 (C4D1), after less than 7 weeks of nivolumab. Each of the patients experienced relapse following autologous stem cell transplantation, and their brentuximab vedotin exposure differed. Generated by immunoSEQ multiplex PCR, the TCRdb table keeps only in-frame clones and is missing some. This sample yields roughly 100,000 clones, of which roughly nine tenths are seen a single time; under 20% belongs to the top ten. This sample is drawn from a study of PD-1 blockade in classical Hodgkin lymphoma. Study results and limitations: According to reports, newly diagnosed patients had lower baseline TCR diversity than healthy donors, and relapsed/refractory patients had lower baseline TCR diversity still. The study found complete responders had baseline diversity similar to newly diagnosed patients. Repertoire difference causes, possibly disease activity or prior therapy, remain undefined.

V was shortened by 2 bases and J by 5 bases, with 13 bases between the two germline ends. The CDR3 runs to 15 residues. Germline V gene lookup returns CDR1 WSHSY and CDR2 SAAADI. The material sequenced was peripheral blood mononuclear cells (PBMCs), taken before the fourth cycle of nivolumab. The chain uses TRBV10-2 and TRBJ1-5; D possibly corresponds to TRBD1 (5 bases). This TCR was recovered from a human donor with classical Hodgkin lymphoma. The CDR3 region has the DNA TGCGCCAGCAGTGAGCGGAGGGGCAGGGATCAGCCCCAGCATTTT. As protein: CASSERRGRDQPQHF.